This T cell receptor beta chain stems from a study of blood T cell repertoires in COVID-19. Study context: Samples came from the United States, Italy and Spain, spanning acute and convalescent COVID-19.

How the authors handled the data: Researchers report that nucleated cell counts were estimated from reference gene primer amplification. Assay used: immunoSEQ multiplex PCR; TCRdb lists only in-frame clones, some missing. The D gene and trimming were derived from the DNA, and the V and J assignments and clone size from that table. The sample consists of about 120,000 clones, roughly 91% of them appearing once. The CDR3 sequence is 11 residues long. V dropped 0 bases and J dropped 14 bases, with 7 bases sitting between them. The germline gives CDR1 MNHNY, CDR2 SVGAGI (reference sequence). V is TRBV6-6 and J is TRBJ1-4, with a possible D match to TRBD1 (5 bases). This receptor was taken from a human donor with acute or convalescent COVID-19. The donor label of this sample is uncertain. Sequenced: peripheral blood. CDR3 sequence: CASSYSGGLFF. The CDR3 DNA is TGTGCCAGCAGTTACTCGGGGGGGCTGTTTTTT.